Listed below are T cell receptor beta chains from one sample, sequenced in a study of cytomegalovirus exposure and HLA in healthy donors. TCRdb keeps only in-frame clones here, not all; method: immunoSEQ multiplex PCR. This table holds some 130,000 clones, about 76% found once. Specimen: PBMCs. The source of these receptors is a female donor in good health and CMV-seronegative. CDR3s include the opening cysteine and the closing phenylalanine or tryptophan. The D gene is left open where the match is weak. Not every row has a clone size; where given, it reads once, few, many or a size class.

TRBJ2-2	TRBV5-1	NA	TRBD2	16	TGCGCCAGCAGCTTGGAAGTCCTAGCGGGATCCGGGGAGCTGTTTTTT	CASSLEVLAGSGELFF
TRBJ1-1	TRBV27	few	NA	13	TGTGCCAGCAGTTTCAGAGGGAACACTGAAGCTTTCTTT	CASSFRGNTEAFF
TRBJ1-4	TRBV9	NA	NA	17	TGTGCCAGCAGCTCTAATCAGGGAAAAGCCCCTAATGAAAAACTGTTTTTT	CASSSNQGKAPNEKLFF
TRBJ1-1	TRBV9	NA	TRBD1	15	TGTGCCAGCAGCGTGGGGTCGACAGGGGGCACTGAAGCTTTCTTT	CASSVGSTGGTEAFF
TRBJ1-2	TRBV5-6	few	NA	13	TGTGCCAGCAGCTCCACAGGGTCTGGCGGCTACACCTTC	CASSSTGSGGYTF
TRBJ2-7	TRBV20-1	NA	NA	10	TGCAGTGCTAGAGAGCAGGTCGAGTACTTC	CSAREQVEYF
TRBJ2-1	TRBV6-1	NA	NA	15	TGTGCCAGCAGCCTCGAGGGGGGGAAATACAATGAGCAGTTCTTC	CASSLEGGKYNEQFF
TRBJ2-7	TRBV6-5	NA	TRBD2	16	TGTGCCAGCAGTTACTCGGGAGCGGGAGTTAGCACCGAGCAGTACTTC	CASSYSGAGVSTEQYF
TRBJ1-2	TRBV7-8	NA	NA	15	TGTGCCAGCAGCTTAGGCGGGGGTCGAAGTTATGGCTACACCTTC	CASSLGGGRSYGYTF
TRBJ1-5	TRBV6-1	NA	NA	13	TGTGCCAGCAGTGGGTCAGGCAATCAGCCCCAGCATTTT	CASSGSGNQPQHF
TRBJ2-3	TRBV5-1	NA	TRBD1	13	TGCGCCAGCAGCTTGGATCCGGACAGGACGCAGTATTTT	CASSLDPDRTQYF
TRBJ1-1	TRBV4-3	NA	TRBD1	16	TGCGCCAGCAGCCAAGATGGGACAGGGGCGAACACTGAAGCTTTCTTT	CASSQDGTGANTEAFF
TRBJ1-1	TRBV28	NA	TRBD1	15	TGTGCCAGCAGTCGGGGACAGGGCGGGAACACTGAAGCTTTCTTT	CASSRGQGGNTEAFF
TRBJ2-4	TRBV19	NA	TRBD1	17	TGTGCCAGTAGTACTTCTCACCAGGGACAGAAACGAAACATTCAGTACTTC	CASSTSHQGQKRNIQYF
TRBJ2-7	TRBV4-1	NA	NA	13	TGCGCCAGCAGCCAAGAGCGGGGTTACGAGCAGTACTTC	CASSQERGYEQYF
TRBJ2-6	TRBV9	NA	TRBD2	16	TGTGCCAGCAGCGGGGGGAGCGGGGCTGGGGCCAACGTCCTGACTTTC	CASSGGSGAGANVLTF
TRBJ2-1	TRBV9	NA	NA	15	TGTGCCAGCAGCGTGACACCTGAAACCTACAATGAGCAGTTCTTC	CASSVTPETYNEQFF
TRBJ2-5	TRBV5-4	NA	TRBD1	13	TGTGCCAGCAGCCGGGACAGGGGAGAGACCCAGTACTTC	CASSRDRGETQYF
TRBJ2-7	TRBV7-2	NA	NA	13	TGTGCCAGCAGCCAGGGAAGTTTGTACGAGCAGTACTTC	CASSQGSLYEQYF
TRBJ1-5	TRBV5-4	few	NA	15	TGTGCCAGCAGCCAAGACGGGGGGTCGGGTCAGCCCCAGCATTTT	CASSQDGGSGQPQHF
TRBJ2-5	TRBV6-5	NA	NA	13	TGTGCCAGCAGTGATGAGTGGCAAGAGACCCAGTACTTC	CASSDEWQETQYF
TRBJ2-1	TRBV9	NA	NA	13	TGTGCCAGCAGCGTAGGAGGGCCCAATGAGCAGTTCTTC	CASSVGGPNEQFF
TRBJ2-7	TRBV29-1	NA	NA	12	TGCAGCGTTGACAGGGGAGACTACGAGCAGTACTTC	CSVDRGDYEQYF
TRBJ1-2	TRBV28	NA	NA	12	TGTGCCAGCAGTTTAGGGCCCTATGGCTACACCTTC	CASSLGPYGYTF
TRBJ2-1	TRBV27	NA	NA	15	TGTGCCAGCAGTTCCCGCGCAGGGCCTTACAATGAGCAGTTCTTC	CASSSRAGPYNEQFF
TRBJ2-1	TRBV19	NA	TRBD1	13	TGTGCCAGTAGCGGGACAGGGAGGGATGAGCAGTTCTTC	CASSGTGRDEQFF
TRBJ1-2	TRBV5-6	NA	NA	15	TGTGCCAGCAGCTTTTGGGTTAGGGGCCTCTATGGCTACACCTTC	CASSFWVRGLYGYTF
TRBJ1-1	TRBV5-4	NA	TRBD1	14	TGTGCCAGCAGGCCGGGACAGAGGGGGACTGAAGCTTTCTTT	CASRPGQRGTEAFF
TRBJ2-7	TRBV27	NA	TRBD2	14	TGTGCCAGCAGTCTCAGCGGGAGGTACTACGAGCAGTACTTC	CASSLSGRYYEQYF
TRBJ2-2	TRBV7-2	NA	NA	14	TGTGCCAGCAGCTTAGTCCGGAGGGGCGGGGAGCTGTTTTTT	CASSLVRRGGELFF
TRBJ2-3	TRBV6-6	NA	TRBD1	14	TGTGCCAGCAGTTACGGCAGGGGGCTTGATACGCAGTATTTT	CASSYGRGLDTQYF
TRBJ1-5	TRBV2	NA	TRBD1	16	TGTGCCAGCAATTCCAAGCGACAGGGGGCCAATCAGCCCCAGCATTTT	CASNSKRQGANQPQHF
TRBJ2-5	TRBV30	NA	NA	14	TGTGCCTGGAGTGGTGGTAGCCAACAAGAGACCCAGTACTTC	CAWSGGSQQETQYF
TRBJ2-2	TRBV11-2	NA	TRBD2	12	TGTGCCAGCAGCCCGGGACTAGCCAGGGGGTTTTTT	CASSPGLARGFF
TRBJ2-5	TRBV5-1	NA	NA	15	TGCGCCAGCAGCATACAGGGCCCGATCCAAGAGACCCAGTACTTC	CASSIQGPIQETQYF
TRBJ2-1	TRBV10-3	once	TRBD2	14	TGTGCCATCAGTGACGGGGCTAGCGGACATGAGCAGTTCTTC	CAISDGASGHEQFF
TRBJ2-7	TRBV10-3	NA	NA	12	TGTGCAGCGGGACAGGAGACCTACGAGCAGTACTTC	CAAGQETYEQYF
TRBJ2-7	TRBV5-1	NA	TRBD1	15	TGCGCCAGCAGCACAGGGGATGGGCGCTCCTACGAGCAGTACTTC	CASSTGDGRSYEQYF
TRBJ1-1	TRBV7-3	NA	TRBD1	15	TGTGCCAGCAGCTCGCGGACAGGGGGGAACACTGAAGCTTTCTTT	CASSSRTGGNTEAFF
TRBJ2-7	TRBV28	NA	TRBD2	13	TGTGCCAGCACCTCGGGGGGGTTCTACGAGCAGTACTTC	CASTSGGFYEQYF
TRBJ1-3	TRBV29-1	NA	NA	13	TGCAGCGTTGAACCAGGGAACGGAAACACCATATATTTT	CSVEPGNGNTIYF
TRBJ2-5	TRBV5-1	NA	NA	13	TGCGCCAGCAGCTTGGAGCAGGGGCGGGAGCAGTACTTC	CASSLEQGREQYF
TRBJ1-2	TRBV2	NA	NA	14	TGTGCCAGCAGTGATTCCCTTGACAGAAAGGGCTACACCTTC	CASSDSLDRKGYTF
TRBJ2-2	TRBV11-2	once	NA	15	TGTGCCAGCAGCCCCGGGCCCTTAAGGGGCGGGGAGCTGTTTTTT	CASSPGPLRGGELFF
TRBJ2-3	TRBV5-1	NA	TRBD1	16	TGCGCCAGCAGCTTAGATACAGGGGGTAAAACAGATACGCAGTATTTT	CASSLDTGGKTDTQYF
TRBJ2-2	TRBV27	NA	TRBD2	13	TGTGCCAGCAGTGTACTAGCGACCGGGGAGCTGTTTTTT	CASSVLATGELFF
TRBJ2-7	TRBV15	NA	TRBD1	15	TGTGCCACCAGCAGACCCGGGACAGGATACTACGAGCAGTACTTC	CATSRPGTGYYEQYF